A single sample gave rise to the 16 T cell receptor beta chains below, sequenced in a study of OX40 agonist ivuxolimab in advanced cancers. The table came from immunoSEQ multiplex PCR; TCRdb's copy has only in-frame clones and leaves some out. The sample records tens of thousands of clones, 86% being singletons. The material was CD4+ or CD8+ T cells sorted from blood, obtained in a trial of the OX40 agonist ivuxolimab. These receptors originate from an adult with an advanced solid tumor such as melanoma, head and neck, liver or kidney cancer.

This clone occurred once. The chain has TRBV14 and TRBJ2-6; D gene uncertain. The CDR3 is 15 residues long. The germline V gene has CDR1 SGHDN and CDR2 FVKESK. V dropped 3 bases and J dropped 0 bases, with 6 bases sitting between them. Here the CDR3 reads CASSHMSSGANVLTF. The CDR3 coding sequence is TGTGCCAGCAGCCACATGAGCTCTGGGGCCAACGTCCTGACTTTC.

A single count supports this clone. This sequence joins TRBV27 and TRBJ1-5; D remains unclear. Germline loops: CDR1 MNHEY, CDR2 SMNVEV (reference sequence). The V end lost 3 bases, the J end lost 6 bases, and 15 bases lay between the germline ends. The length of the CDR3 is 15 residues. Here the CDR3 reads CASSFGRYAGQPQHF. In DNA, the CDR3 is TGTGCCAGCAGTTTCGGGAGGTATGCGGGTCAGCCCCAGCATTTT.

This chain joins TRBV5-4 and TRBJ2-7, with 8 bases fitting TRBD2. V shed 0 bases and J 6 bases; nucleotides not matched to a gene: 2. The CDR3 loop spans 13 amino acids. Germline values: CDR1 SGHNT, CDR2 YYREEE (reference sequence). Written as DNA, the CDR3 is TGTGCCAGCAGCTTGGACGGGGGGGGCGAGCAGTACTTC. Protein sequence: CASSLDGGGEQYF.

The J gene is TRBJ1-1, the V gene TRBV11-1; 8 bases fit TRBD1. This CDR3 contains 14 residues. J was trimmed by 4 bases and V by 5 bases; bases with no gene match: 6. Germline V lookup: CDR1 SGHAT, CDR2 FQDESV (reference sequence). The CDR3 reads CASSPDRVATEAFF. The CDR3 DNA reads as TGTGCCAGCAGCCCGGACAGGGTAGCCACTGAAGCTTTCTTT.

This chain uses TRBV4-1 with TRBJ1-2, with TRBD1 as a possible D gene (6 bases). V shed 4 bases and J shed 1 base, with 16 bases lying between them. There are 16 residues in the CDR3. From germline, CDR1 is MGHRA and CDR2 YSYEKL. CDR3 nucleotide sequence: TGCGCCAGCAGCCCTCGGACAGCAACTGTTAACTATGGCTACACCTTC. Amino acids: CASSPRTATVNYGYTF.

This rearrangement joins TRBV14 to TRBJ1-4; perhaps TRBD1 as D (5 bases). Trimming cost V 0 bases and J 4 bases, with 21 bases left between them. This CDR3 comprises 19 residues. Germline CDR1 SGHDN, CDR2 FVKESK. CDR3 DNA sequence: TGTGCCAGCAGCCAAGACCCCCCCCTTGGGCAGGGTGGTAATGAAAAACTGTTTTTT. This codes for CASSQDPPLGQGGNEKLFF. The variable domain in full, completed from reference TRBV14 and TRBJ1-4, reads EAGVTQFPSHSVIEKGQTVTLRCDPISGHDNLYWYRRVMGKEIKFLLHFVKESKQDESGMPNNRFLAERTGGTYSTLKVQPAELEDSGVYFCASSQDPPLGQGGNEKLFFGSGTQLSVL.

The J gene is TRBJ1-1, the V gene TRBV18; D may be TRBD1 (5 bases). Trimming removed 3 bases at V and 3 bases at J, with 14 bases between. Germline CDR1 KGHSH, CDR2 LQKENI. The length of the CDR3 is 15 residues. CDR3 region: CASSPGQGQYTEAFF. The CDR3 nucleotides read TGTGCCAGCTCACCGGGGCAGGGTCAGTACACTGAAGCTTTCTTT.

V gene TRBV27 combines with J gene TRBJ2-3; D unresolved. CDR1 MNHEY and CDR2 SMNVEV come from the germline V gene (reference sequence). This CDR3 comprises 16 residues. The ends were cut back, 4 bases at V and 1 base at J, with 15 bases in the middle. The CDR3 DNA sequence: TGTGCCAGCAGTTCCCTCTTCGGAGCTGGCACAGATACGCAGTATTTT. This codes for CASSSLFGAGTDTQYF.

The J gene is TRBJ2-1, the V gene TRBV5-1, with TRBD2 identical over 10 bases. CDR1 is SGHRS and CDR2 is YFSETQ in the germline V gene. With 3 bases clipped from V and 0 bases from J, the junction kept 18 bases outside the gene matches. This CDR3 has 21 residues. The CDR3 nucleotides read TGCGCCAGCAGCTCCGGAGGTAGGACTAGCGGACGGGGGAGCTCCTACAATGAGCAGTTCTTC. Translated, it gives CASSSGGRTSGRGSSYNEQFF.

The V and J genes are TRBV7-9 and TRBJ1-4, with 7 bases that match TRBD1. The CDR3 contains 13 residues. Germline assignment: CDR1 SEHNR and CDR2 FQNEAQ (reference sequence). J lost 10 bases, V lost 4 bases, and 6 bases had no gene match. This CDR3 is CASSSDRVGKLFF. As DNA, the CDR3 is TGTGCCAGCAGCTCCGACAGGGTCGGAAAACTGTTTTTT.

The DNA for the CDR3 is TGTGCCAGCACAGGTCCTGCGGCCCCACAGTCGGGGCTCTACACCTTC. As protein: CASTGPAAPQSGLYTF. The rearrangement joins TRBV2 to TRBJ1-2; tentatively, D is TRBD1 (5 bases). CDR1 SNHLY and CDR2 FYNNEI come from the germline V gene. This CDR3 has 16 residues. Trimming removed 7 bases from V and 10 bases from J, with 28 bases in between.

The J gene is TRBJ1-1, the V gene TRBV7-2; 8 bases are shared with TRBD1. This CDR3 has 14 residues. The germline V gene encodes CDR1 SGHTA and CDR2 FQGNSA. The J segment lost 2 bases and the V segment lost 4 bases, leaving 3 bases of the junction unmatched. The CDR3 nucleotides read TGTGCCAGCAGCTCAGGGGGCGGAAACACTGAAGCTTTCTTT. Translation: CASSSGGGNTEAFF.

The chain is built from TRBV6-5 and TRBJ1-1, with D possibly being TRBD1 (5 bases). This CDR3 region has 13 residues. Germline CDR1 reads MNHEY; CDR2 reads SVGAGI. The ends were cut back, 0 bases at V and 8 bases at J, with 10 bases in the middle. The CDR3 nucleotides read TGTGCCAGCAGTTACTCCCGGGGGGGGGAAGCTTTCTTT. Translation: CASSYSRGGEAFF.

The CDR3 DNA is TGTGCCAGCAGCTTAGAATACGAGCAGTACTTC. Amino acids: CASSLEYEQYF. V is TRBV11-2 and J is TRBJ2-7, with no clear D. Trimming took off 0 bases at V and 4 bases at J, with 1 base between the two ends. Germline loops: CDR1 SGHAT, CDR2 FQNNGV. The CDR3 is made up of 11 amino acids.

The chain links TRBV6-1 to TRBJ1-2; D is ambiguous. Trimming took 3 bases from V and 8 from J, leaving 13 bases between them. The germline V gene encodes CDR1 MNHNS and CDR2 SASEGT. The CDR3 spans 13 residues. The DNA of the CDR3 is TGTGCCAGCAGTGACAAAGCGTCGCGAGGCTACACCTTC. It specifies CASSDKASRGYTF.

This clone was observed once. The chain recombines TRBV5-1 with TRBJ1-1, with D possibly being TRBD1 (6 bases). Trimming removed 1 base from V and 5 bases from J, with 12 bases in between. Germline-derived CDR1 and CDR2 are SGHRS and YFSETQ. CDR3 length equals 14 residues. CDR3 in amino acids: CASSLHREGTEAFF. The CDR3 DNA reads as TGCGCCAGCAGCTTGCACAGGGAGGGGACTGAAGCTTTCTTT.